This T cell receptor (beta chain) originates from a study of blood T cell repertoires in COVID-19. Assay used: immunoSEQ multiplex PCR; TCRdb lists only in-frame clones, some missing. The profile covers fewer than 500,000 clones, with roughly 90% appearing a single time and roughly 0.7% taken by the ten largest. Trimming removed 5 bases from V and 3 bases from J, with 10 bases in between. CDR3 length: 13 residues. This clone has only one observation. Sequenced input: PBMCs or T cells enriched from blood (not recorded which). The rearrangement uses TRBV12-3 or TRBV12-4 and TRBJ1-2, with TRBD1 as a possible D gene (5 bases). The receptor was derived from a woman aged 18 to 35 who had recovered from COVID-19. Written as DNA, the CDR3 is TGTGCCAGCAGTAGCAGGGAAGACTATGGCTACACCTTC. It specifies CASSSREDYGYTF.